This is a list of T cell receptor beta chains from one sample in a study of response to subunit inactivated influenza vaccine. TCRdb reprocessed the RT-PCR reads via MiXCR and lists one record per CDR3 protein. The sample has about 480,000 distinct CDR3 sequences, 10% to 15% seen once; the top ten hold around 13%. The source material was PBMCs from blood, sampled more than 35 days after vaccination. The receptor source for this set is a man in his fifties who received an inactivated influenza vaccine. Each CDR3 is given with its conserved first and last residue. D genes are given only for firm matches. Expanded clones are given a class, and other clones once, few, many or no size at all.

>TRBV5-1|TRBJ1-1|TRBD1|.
TGCGCCAGCAGCGTCACCTGGACAGGGTTGAACACTGAAGCTTTCTTT
CASSVTWTGLNTEAFF
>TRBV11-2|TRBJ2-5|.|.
TGTGCCAGCAGCCAAAACGGGGCCGAGACCCAGTACTTC
CASSQNGAETQYF
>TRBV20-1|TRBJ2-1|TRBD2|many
TGCAGTGCTAGATGGACTAGCGGGAGGACTAGGAATGAGCAGTTCTTC
CSARWTSGRTRNEQFF
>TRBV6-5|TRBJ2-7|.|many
TGTGCCGTCGTGGGATCTGACTACGAGCAGTACTTC
CAVVGSDYEQYF
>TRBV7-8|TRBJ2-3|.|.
TGTGCCAGCAGCGCGTGGGGACTGTCGAGGGTGGGCACAGATACGCAGTATTTT
CASSAWGLSRVGTDTQYF
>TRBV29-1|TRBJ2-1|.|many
TGCAGCATAACCGGGACCGAGAGCTCCTACAATGAGCAGTTCTTC
CSITGTESSYNEQFF
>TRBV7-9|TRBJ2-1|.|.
TGTGCCAGCAGCTTAGCGTACCGGGGCAATGAGCAGTTCTTC
CASSLAYRGNEQFF
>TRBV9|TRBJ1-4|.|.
TGTGCCAGCAGCGTAGGGCCGCAGTCAACTAATGAAAAACTGTTTTTT
CASSVGPQSTNEKLFF
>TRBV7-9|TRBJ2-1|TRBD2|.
TGTGCCAGCAGCCCGCCAGGGAGGGGTGAGCAGTTCTTC
CASSPPGRGEQFF
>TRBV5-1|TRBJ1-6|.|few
TGCGCCAGCAGCTTGGCCCAGACGGGAACCAGGTCACCCCTCCACTTT
CASSLAQTGTRSPLHF
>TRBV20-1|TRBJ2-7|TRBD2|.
TGCAGTGCTAGCGCGCGGAGGACTAGCGGGAGGGTTTCCTACGAGCAGTACTTC
CSASARRTSGRVSYEQYF
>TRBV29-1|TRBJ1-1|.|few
TGCAGCGGCGTACGGACAGCTCAGACTGAAGCTTTCTTT
CSGVRTAQTEAFF
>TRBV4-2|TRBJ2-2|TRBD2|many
TGTGCCAGCAGCCAAGCGGGGGGGCTTGGAACCGGGGAGCTGTTTTTT
CASSQAGGLGTGELFF
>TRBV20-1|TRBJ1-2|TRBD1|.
TGCAGTGCTAAGGACAGGGAGAACTATGGCTACACCTTC
CSAKDRENYGYTF
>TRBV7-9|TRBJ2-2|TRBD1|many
TGTGCCAGCAGCGCCGGGACAGGGAACACCGGGGAGCTGTTTTTT
CASSAGTGNTGELFF
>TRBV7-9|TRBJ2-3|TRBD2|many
TGTGCCAGCAGCGCCAGGACTAGCGGGACAGATACGCAGTATTTT
CASSARTSGTDTQYF